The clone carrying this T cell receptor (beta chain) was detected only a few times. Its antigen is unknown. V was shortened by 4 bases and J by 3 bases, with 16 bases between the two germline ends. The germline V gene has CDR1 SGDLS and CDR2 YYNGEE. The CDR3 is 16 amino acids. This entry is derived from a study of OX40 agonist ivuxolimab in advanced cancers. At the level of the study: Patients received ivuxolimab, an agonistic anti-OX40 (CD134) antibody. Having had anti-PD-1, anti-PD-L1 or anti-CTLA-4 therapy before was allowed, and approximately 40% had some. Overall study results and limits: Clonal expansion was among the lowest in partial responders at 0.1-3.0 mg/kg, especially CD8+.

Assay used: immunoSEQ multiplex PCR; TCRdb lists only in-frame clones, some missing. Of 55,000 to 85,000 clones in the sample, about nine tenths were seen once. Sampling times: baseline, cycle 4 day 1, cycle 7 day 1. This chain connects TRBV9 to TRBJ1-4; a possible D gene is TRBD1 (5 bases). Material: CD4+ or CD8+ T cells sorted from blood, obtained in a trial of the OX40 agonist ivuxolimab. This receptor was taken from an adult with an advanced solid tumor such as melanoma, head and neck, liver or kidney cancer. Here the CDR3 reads CASSLESGGANEKLFF. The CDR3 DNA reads TGTGCCAGCAGCCTAGAGAGTGGGGGTGCTAATGAAAAACTGTTTTTT.